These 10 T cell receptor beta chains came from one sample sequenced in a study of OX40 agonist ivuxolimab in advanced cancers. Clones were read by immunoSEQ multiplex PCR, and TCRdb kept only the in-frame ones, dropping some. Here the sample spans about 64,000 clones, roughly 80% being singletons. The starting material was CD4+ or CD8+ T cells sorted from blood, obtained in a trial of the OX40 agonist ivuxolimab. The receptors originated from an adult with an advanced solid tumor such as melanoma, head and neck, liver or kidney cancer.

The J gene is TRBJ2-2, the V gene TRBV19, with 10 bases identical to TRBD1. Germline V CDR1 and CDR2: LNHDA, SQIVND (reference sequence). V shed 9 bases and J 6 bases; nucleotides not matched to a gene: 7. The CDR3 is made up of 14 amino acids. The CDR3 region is CASDFGQGAGELFF. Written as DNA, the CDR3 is TGTGCCAGCGACTTTGGACAGGGGGCCGGGGAGCTGTTTTTT.

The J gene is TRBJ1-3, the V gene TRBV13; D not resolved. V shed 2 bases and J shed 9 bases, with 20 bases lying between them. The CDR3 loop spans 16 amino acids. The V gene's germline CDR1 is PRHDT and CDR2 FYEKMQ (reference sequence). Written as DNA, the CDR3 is TGTGCCAGCAGCTTATCCCCGCGCAGTTCTATATCCACCATATATTTT. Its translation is CASSLSPRSSISTIYF.

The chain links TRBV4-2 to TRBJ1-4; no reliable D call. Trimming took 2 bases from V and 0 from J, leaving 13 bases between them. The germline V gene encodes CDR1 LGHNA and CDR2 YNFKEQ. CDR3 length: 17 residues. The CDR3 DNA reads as TGTGCCAGCAGCCAACAACCTGCCAGCGCAACTAATGAAAAACTGTTTTTT. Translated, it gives CASSQQPASATNEKLFF.

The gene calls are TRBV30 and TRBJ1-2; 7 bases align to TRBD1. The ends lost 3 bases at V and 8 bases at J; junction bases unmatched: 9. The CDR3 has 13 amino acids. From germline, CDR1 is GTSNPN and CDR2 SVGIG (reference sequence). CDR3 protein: CAWSMGQTRGYTF. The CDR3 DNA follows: TGTGCCTGGAGCATGGGACAGACCAGGGGCTACACCTTC. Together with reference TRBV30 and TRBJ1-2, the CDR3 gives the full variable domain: SQTIHQWPATLVQPVGSPLSLECTVEGTSNPNLYWYRQAAGRGLQLLFYSVGIGQISSEVPQNLSASRPQDRQFILSSKKLLLSDSGFYLCAWSMGQTRGYTFGSGTRLTVV.

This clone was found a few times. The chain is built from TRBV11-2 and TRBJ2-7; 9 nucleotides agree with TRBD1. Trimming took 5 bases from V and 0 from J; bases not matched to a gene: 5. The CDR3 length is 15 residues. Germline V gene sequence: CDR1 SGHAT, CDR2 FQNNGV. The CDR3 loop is CASSTYRGLSYEQYF. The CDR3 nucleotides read TGTGCCAGCAGCACATACAGGGGGCTCTCCTACGAGCAGTACTTC.

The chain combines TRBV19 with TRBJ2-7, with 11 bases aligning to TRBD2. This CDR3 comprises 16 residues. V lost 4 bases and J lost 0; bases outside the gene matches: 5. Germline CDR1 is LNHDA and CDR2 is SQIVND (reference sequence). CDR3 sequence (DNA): TGTGCCAGTAGTAGGAGACTAGCGGGAAGCTCCTACGAGCAGTACTTC. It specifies CASSRRLAGSSYEQYF.

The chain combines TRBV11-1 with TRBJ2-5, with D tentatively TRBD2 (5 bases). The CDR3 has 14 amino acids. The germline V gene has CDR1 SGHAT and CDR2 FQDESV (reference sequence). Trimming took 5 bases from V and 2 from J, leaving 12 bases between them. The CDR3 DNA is TGTGCCAGCAGCCCCCGACTACCACAAGAGACCCAGTACTTC. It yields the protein CASSPRLPQETQYF. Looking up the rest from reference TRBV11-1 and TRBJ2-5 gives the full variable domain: EAEVAQSPRYKITEKSQAVAFWCDPISGHATLYWYRQILGQGPELLVQFQDESVVDDSQLPKDRFSAERLKGVDSTLKIQPAELGDSAMYLCASSPRLPQETQYFGPGTRLLVL.

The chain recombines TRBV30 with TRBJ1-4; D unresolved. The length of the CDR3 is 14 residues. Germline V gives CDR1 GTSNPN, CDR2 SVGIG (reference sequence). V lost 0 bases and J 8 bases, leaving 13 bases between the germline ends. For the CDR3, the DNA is TGTGCCTGGAGTGTACGGACGTTACGGGAAAAACTGTTTTTT. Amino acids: CAWSVRTLREKLFF. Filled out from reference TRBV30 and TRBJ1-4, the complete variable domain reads SQTIHQWPATLVQPVGSPLSLECTVEGTSNPNLYWYRQAAGRGLQLLFYSVGIGQISSEVPQNLSASRPQDRQFILSSKKLLLSDSGFYLCAWSVRTLREKLFFGSGTQLSVL.

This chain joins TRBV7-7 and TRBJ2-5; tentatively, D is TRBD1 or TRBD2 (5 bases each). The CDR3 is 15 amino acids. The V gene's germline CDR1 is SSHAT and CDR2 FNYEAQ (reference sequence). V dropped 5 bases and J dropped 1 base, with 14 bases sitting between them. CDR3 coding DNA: TGTGCCAGCAGCCCAGGGACGGCGACCCAAGAGACCCAGTACTTC. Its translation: CASSPGTATQETQYF.

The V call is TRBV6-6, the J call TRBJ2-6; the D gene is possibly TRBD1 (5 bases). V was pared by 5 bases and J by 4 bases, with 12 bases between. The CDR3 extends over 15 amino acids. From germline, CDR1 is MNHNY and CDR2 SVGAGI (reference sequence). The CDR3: CASSLSGPGANVLTF. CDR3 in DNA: TGTGCCAGCAGTCTTTCAGGGCCCGGGGCCAACGTCCTGACTTTC.